One TCR beta chain is described in this entry. Seattle cases were enrolled at active infection and followed longitudinally. The sample comes from a study of blood T cell repertoires in COVID-19. Study summary: The origin of the acute and convalescent COVID-19 samples was the United States, Italy and Spain. The analysed material was cDNA or gDNA that came from T cells, B-cell-depleted T cells, or PBMCs.

Authors' analysis steps: Amplifying reference gene primers gave estimates of nucleated cell counts. TCRdb keeps only in-frame clones here, not all; method: immunoSEQ multiplex PCR. V and J calls plus clone size are reproduced from that table; the DNA served to infer D and trimming. The data show fewer than 80,000 clones, approximately 86% seen once. This receptor was taken from a man at least 80 years old with COVID-19, enrolled during active disease. Sequenced: peripheral blood.

The CDR3 loop is CASSSHQGWYF. CDR3 nucleotide sequence: TGTGCCAGCAGCTCCCACCAGGGCTGGTATTTT. V gene TRBV7-2 combines with J gene TRBJ2-3, with D possibly matching TRBD1 (5 bases). Germline CDR1 reads SGHTA; CDR2 reads FQGNSA. The CDR3 loop spans 11 amino acids. Between the trimmed V and J ends, which lost 4 bases and 14 bases, there was a span of 13 bases.